These T cell receptor beta chains were read from a single sample in a study of blood T cell repertoires in COVID-19. Some clones are missing from TCRdb's copy, which holds only in-frame ones; the method was immunoSEQ multiplex PCR. In the table there are roughly 260,000 clones, about nine tenths of which are singletons. The sequenced sample consisted of PBMCs or T cells enriched from blood (not recorded which). All receptors derive from a human donor in a cohort exposed to, infected with or recovered from COVID-19 (not recorded which). The donor label of this sample is uncertain. CDR3s include the opening cysteine and the closing phenylalanine or tryptophan. The D gene is left open where the match is weak. Size is omitted from some rows. Given values are once, few, many or a class for expanded clones.

clone_size: -; v_call: TRBV6-5; j_call: TRBJ1-1; d_call: TRBD1; cdr3_nt: TGTGCCAGCCGGGACAGATTGATGAACACTGAAGCTTTCTTT; cdr3_aa: CASRDRLMNTEAFF
clone_size: once; v_call: TRBV6-2/TRBV6-3; j_call: TRBJ2-7; d_call: -; cdr3_nt: TGTGCCAGCAGTTACGCTGCGGGGCCTTCCTACGAGCAGTACTTC; cdr3_aa: CASSYAAGPSYEQYF
clone_size: -; v_call: TRBV25-1; j_call: TRBJ1-1; d_call: TRBD1; cdr3_nt: TGTGCCAGCAGTGAACGGGACAGTTACACTGAAGCTTTCTTT; cdr3_aa: CASSERDSYTEAFF
clone_size: -; v_call: TRBV10-3; j_call: TRBJ2-7; d_call: -; cdr3_nt: TGTGCCATCAGTGTTCTTATAGGGGGATTGACCTACGAGCAGTACTTC; cdr3_aa: CAISVLIGGLTYEQYF
clone_size: -; v_call: TRBV20-1; j_call: TRBJ1-6; d_call: -; cdr3_nt: TGCAGTGCTAGTATATCCGCAGGTTCTACCCGCTCCTATAATTCACCCCTCCACTTT; cdr3_aa: CSASISAGSTRSYNSPLHF
clone_size: -; v_call: TRBV6-5; j_call: TRBJ1-1; d_call: TRBD1; cdr3_nt: TGTGCCAGCGGGGACAGGCGGGTTTCGAACACTGAAGCTTTCTTT; cdr3_aa: CASGDRRVSNTEAFF
clone_size: -; v_call: TRBV7-6; j_call: TRBJ2-7; d_call: TRBD1; cdr3_nt: TGTGCCAGCAGCTTAGCGCACGGGACAGGGAGCGAGCAGTACTTC; cdr3_aa: CASSLAHGTGSEQYF
clone_size: once; v_call: TRBV5-6; j_call: TRBJ2-2; d_call: -; cdr3_nt: TGTGCCAGCAGGGAGGGTTGGGTAAACACCGGGGAGCTGTTTTTT; cdr3_aa: CASREGWVNTGELFF
clone_size: -; v_call: TRBV30; j_call: TRBJ2-1; d_call: -; cdr3_nt: TGTGCCTGGAGTCCCACTGGGCCAGAGTTCTTC; cdr3_aa: CAWSPTGPEFF
clone_size: -; v_call: TRBV9; j_call: TRBJ2-1; d_call: TRBD2; cdr3_nt: TGTGCCAGCAGCGTGGGGGTGGGACTAGCGGGGCGTGAGCAGTTCTTC; cdr3_aa: CASSVGVGLAGREQFF
clone_size: once; v_call: TRBV19; j_call: TRBJ1-1; d_call: -; cdr3_nt: TGTGCCAGTAGCCCAGGAACGAACACTGAAGCTTTCTTT; cdr3_aa: CASSPGTNTEAFF
clone_size: -; v_call: TRBV18; j_call: TRBJ1-1; d_call: -; cdr3_nt: TGTGCCAGCTCTCAACAGGGTGGAAAGGCTGAAGCTTTCTTT; cdr3_aa: CASSQQGGKAEAFF
clone_size: -; v_call: TRBV29-1; j_call: TRBJ2-7; d_call: -; cdr3_nt: TGCAGCGTTGAAGTATCGCCGAGATCCTACGAGCAGTACTTC; cdr3_aa: CSVEVSPRSYEQYF
clone_size: -; v_call: TRBV15; j_call: TRBJ2-7; d_call: TRBD1; cdr3_nt: TGTGCCACCAGCAGAGTGGGCAACAAGGGGACAGGGGGGTTCTACGAGCAGTACTTC; cdr3_aa: CATSRVGNKGTGGFYEQYF
clone_size: -; v_call: TRBV7-9; j_call: TRBJ1-4; d_call: -; cdr3_nt: TGTGCCAGCAGCCCCGGGGGGAGGGCTAATGAAAAACTGTTTTTT; cdr3_aa: CASSPGGRANEKLFF
clone_size: -; v_call: TRBV2; j_call: TRBJ1-6; d_call: -; cdr3_nt: TGTGCCAGCAGAAGGGAGGGAGTGGAATCACCCCTCCACTTT; cdr3_aa: CASRREGVESPLHF
clone_size: once; v_call: TRBV21-1; j_call: TRBJ1-1; d_call: -; cdr3_nt: TGTGCCAGCAGCTTACGATTACGGGACACTGAAGCTTTCTTT; cdr3_aa: CASSLRLRDTEAFF
clone_size: -; v_call: TRBV10-3; j_call: TRBJ1-1; d_call: -; cdr3_nt: TGTGCCATCAGTGAGTATGAGGGACATACAGATCGCGACCTGAACACTGAAGCTTTCTTT; cdr3_aa: CAISEYEGHTDRDLNTEAFF
clone_size: -; v_call: TRBV6-6; j_call: TRBJ2-3; d_call: -; cdr3_nt: TGTGCCAGCAGTTCCGGACTGACGGAACCCACAGATACGCAGTATTTT; cdr3_aa: CASSSGLTEPTDTQYF
clone_size: -; v_call: TRBV30; j_call: TRBJ2-1; d_call: -; cdr3_nt: TGTGCCTCCGCACCGCCTAGCAGCGAGCAGTTCTTC; cdr3_aa: CASAPPSSEQFF
clone_size: -; v_call: TRBV7-2; j_call: TRBJ2-7; d_call: -; cdr3_nt: TGTGCCAGCAGCTTAGACCAGGGGAGGGGCTACGAGCAGTACTTC; cdr3_aa: CASSLDQGRGYEQYF
clone_size: few; v_call: TRBV12-2; j_call: TRBJ1-5; d_call: -; cdr3_nt: TGTGCAAGTCGCCCCGACAGGGGGAAAGGGCAGCCCCAGCATTTT; cdr3_aa: CASRPDRGKGQPQHF
clone_size: -; v_call: TRBV12-3/TRBV12-4; j_call: TRBJ1-5; d_call: TRBD1; cdr3_nt: TGTGCCAGCAGTCGACAGGGACGGCAGCCCCAGCATTTT; cdr3_aa: CASSRQGRQPQHF
clone_size: -; v_call: TRBV5-1; j_call: TRBJ1-3; d_call: -; cdr3_nt: TGCGCCAGCAGATTTTCAGGGGTTTCTGGAAACACCATATATTTT; cdr3_aa: CASRFSGVSGNTIYF
clone_size: -; v_call: TRBV5-1; j_call: TRBJ2-3; d_call: TRBD2; cdr3_nt: TGCGCCAGCAGCCCTACTAGCGGGTTCCCCCGAGATACGCAGTATTTT; cdr3_aa: CASSPTSGFPRDTQYF
clone_size: once; v_call: TRBV18; j_call: TRBJ2-2; d_call: -; cdr3_nt: TGTGCCAGCTCACCAGGCGCGGCAGGGCGAACCGGGGAGCTGTTTTTT; cdr3_aa: CASSPGAAGRTGELFF
clone_size: -; v_call: TRBV11-2; j_call: TRBJ1-2; d_call: -; cdr3_nt: TGTGCCAGCAGCTTGGCTGGGGCTCAGAACTATGGCTACACCTTC; cdr3_aa: CASSLAGAQNYGYTF
clone_size: -; v_call: TRBV10-3; j_call: TRBJ2-5; d_call: -; cdr3_nt: TGTGCCATCAGTGAGTCGCGAGGGACTCTACAAGAGACCCAGTACTTC; cdr3_aa: CAISESRGTLQETQYF
clone_size: -; v_call: TRBV6-2/TRBV6-3; j_call: TRBJ1-5; d_call: TRBD1; cdr3_nt: TGTGCCAGCAGTCTCTCGGACAGGATCAATCAGCCCCAGCATTTT; cdr3_aa: CASSLSDRINQPQHF
clone_size: -; v_call: TRBV5-1; j_call: TRBJ2-2; d_call: -; cdr3_nt: TGCGCCAGCAGCCCATCGACAGGGAACACCGGGGAGCTGTTTTTT; cdr3_aa: CASSPSTGNTGELFF
clone_size: -; v_call: TRBV5-1; j_call: TRBJ2-2; d_call: TRBD2; cdr3_nt: TGCGCCAGCAGCTTGGCCCTAGCGGGGGGGCCTAAGGAAATTGGGGAGCTGTTTTTT; cdr3_aa: CASSLALAGGPKEIGELFF
clone_size: -; v_call: TRBV30; j_call: TRBJ1-2; d_call: -; cdr3_nt: TGTGCCTGGAGTGTACTGGGGGGAACGTATGGCTACACCTTC; cdr3_aa: CAWSVLGGTYGYTF
clone_size: -; v_call: TRBV14; j_call: TRBJ1-2; d_call: -; cdr3_nt: TGTGCCAGCAGCCGAGGAGGGAACTATGGCTACACCTTC; cdr3_aa: CASSRGGNYGYTF
clone_size: -; v_call: TRBV9; j_call: TRBJ1-5; d_call: TRBD1; cdr3_nt: TGTGCCAGCAGCGTCGATGACAGGGACGTTGGCAATCAGCCCCAGCATTTT; cdr3_aa: CASSVDDRDVGNQPQHF
clone_size: -; v_call: TRBV7-2; j_call: TRBJ2-7; d_call: -; cdr3_nt: TGTGCCAGCAGCTCCGCGGCGGTCGGTGAGCAGTACTTC; cdr3_aa: CASSSAAVGEQYF
clone_size: -; v_call: TRBV12-5; j_call: TRBJ2-1; d_call: -; cdr3_nt: TGTGCTAGTGGTACATACGGACAGAGCTACAATGAGCAGTTCTTC; cdr3_aa: CASGTYGQSYNEQFF
clone_size: -; v_call: TRBV10-3; j_call: TRBJ1-5; d_call: -; cdr3_nt: TGTGCCATCAGTGAGCGGGAGGTAGGCAATCAGCCCCAGCATTTT; cdr3_aa: CAISEREVGNQPQHF
clone_size: -; v_call: TRBV7-8; j_call: TRBJ1-5; d_call: -; cdr3_nt: TGTGCCAGCAGCTACAGGAATAGCAATCAGCCCCAGCATTTT; cdr3_aa: CASSYRNSNQPQHF
clone_size: -; v_call: TRBV30; j_call: TRBJ1-6; d_call: TRBD1; cdr3_nt: TGTGCCTACCAGACAGGGGGAAATTCACCCCTCCACTTT; cdr3_aa: CAYQTGGNSPLHF
clone_size: -; v_call: TRBV4-1; j_call: TRBJ2-7; d_call: TRBD1; cdr3_nt: TGCGCCAGCAGCCAACTACGGGGACAGGGGGCCTACGAGCAGTACTTC; cdr3_aa: CASSQLRGQGAYEQYF
clone_size: -; v_call: TRBV30; j_call: TRBJ1-5; d_call: -; cdr3_nt: TGTGCCTGGAGTAACACCGGGAGGGCCCAGCATTTT; cdr3_aa: CAWSNTGRAQHF
clone_size: -; v_call: TRBV27; j_call: TRBJ2-7; d_call: TRBD1; cdr3_nt: TGTGCCAGCAGTTCAGGGGGTGAGATCTACGAGCAGTACTTC; cdr3_aa: CASSSGGEIYEQYF
clone_size: -; v_call: TRBV11-3; j_call: TRBJ2-1; d_call: TRBD2; cdr3_nt: TGTGCCAGCAGCTTAGAAGGACTAGCATATGAGCAGTTCTTC; cdr3_aa: CASSLEGLAYEQFF
clone_size: -; v_call: TRBV5-6; j_call: TRBJ1-5; d_call: -; cdr3_nt: TGTGCCAGCAGCTTGGGGAGGGTTGGGGGCAATCAGCCCCAGCATTTT; cdr3_aa: CASSLGRVGGNQPQHF
clone_size: -; v_call: TRBV9; j_call: TRBJ1-6; d_call: -; cdr3_nt: TGTGCCAGCAGCGTAGACGGACAGTGGGATTCACCCCTCCACTTT; cdr3_aa: CASSVDGQWDSPLHF
clone_size: -; v_call: TRBV9; j_call: TRBJ1-2; d_call: TRBD1; cdr3_nt: TGTGCCAGCAGCTTGGCAGGGGGTGGCTACACCTTC; cdr3_aa: CASSLAGGGYTF
clone_size: -; v_call: TRBV13; j_call: TRBJ1-2; d_call: TRBD1; cdr3_nt: TGTGCCAGCAGCTTAAGAGGACAGGGGGCGCCAAGCTATGGCTACACCTTC; cdr3_aa: CASSLRGQGAPSYGYTF
clone_size: once; v_call: TRBV29-1; j_call: TRBJ1-1; d_call: TRBD1; cdr3_nt: TGCAGCGTTGAAGGACAGGGGGATGAAGCTTTCTTT; cdr3_aa: CSVEGQGDEAFF
clone_size: -; v_call: TRBV28; j_call: TRBJ1-5; d_call: -; cdr3_nt: TGTGCCAGCAGCCTCGGGGGGCAGGGCAATCAGCCCCAGCATTTT; cdr3_aa: CASSLGGQGNQPQHF
clone_size: -; v_call: TRBV19; j_call: TRBJ1-1; d_call: -; cdr3_nt: TGTGCCTCCTCAGGGGTTCGCAAGGCTTTCTTT; cdr3_aa: CASSGVRKAFF
clone_size: -; v_call: TRBV10-3; j_call: TRBJ2-1; d_call: TRBD2; cdr3_nt: TGTGCCATCAGCTTAACCGGGGGGGCGAAAACCCACAATGAGCAGTTCTTC; cdr3_aa: CAISLTGGAKTHNEQFF
clone_size: -; v_call: TRBV5-4; j_call: TRBJ2-2; d_call: -; cdr3_nt: TGTGCCAGCAGCTTGGGGGGAGTAGGAACCGGGGAGCTGTTTTTT; cdr3_aa: CASSLGGVGTGELFF
clone_size: -; v_call: TRBV9; j_call: TRBJ2-7; d_call: -; cdr3_nt: TGTGCCAGCAGCCCCCGGGTCCTCTCCTACGAGCAGTACTTC; cdr3_aa: CASSPRVLSYEQYF
clone_size: -; v_call: TRBV24-1; j_call: TRBJ1-5; d_call: -; cdr3_nt: TGTGCCACCAGCCCAGGGGTGGGGCCCCAGCATTTT; cdr3_aa: CATSPGVGPQHF
clone_size: -; v_call: TRBV7-9; j_call: TRBJ1-4; d_call: -; cdr3_nt: TGTGCCAGCAGCGGACACAGGATAAGTGAAAAACTGTTTTTT; cdr3_aa: CASSGHRISEKLFF
clone_size: -; v_call: TRBV7-9; j_call: TRBJ1-1; d_call: TRBD1; cdr3_nt: TGTGCCAGCAGCTACCGGGACAGGGGGGTCACTGAAGCTTTCTTT; cdr3_aa: CASSYRDRGVTEAFF